The subject of this entry is one T cell receptor beta chain. This CDR3 spans 15 amino acids. Looked up from germline, CDR1 is LGHNA and CDR2 is YNFKEQ. The V end was cut by 1 base, the J end by 2 bases, with 9 bases between. These data belong to a study of T cell responses to AZD1222 COVID-19 vaccine. Measured with immunoSEQ multiplex PCR; TCRdb has only the in-frame clones, and not every one. Of 86,000 or so clones listed, 89% are singletons. The chain employs TRBV4-2 and TRBJ1-3, with a possible D match to TRBD1 (6 bases). This sample comprised peripheral blood, obtained on day 0 of AZD1222 vaccination. This TCR was sampled from an adult in good health. The CDR3 region is CASSQVSGAGNTIYF. Written as DNA, the CDR3 is TGTGCCAGCAGCCAAGTATCAGGGGCTGGAAACACCATATATTTT.